Listed here are 30 T cell receptor beta chains from one sample, sequenced in a study of identical twins. TCRdb recomputed calls from the 5' RACE reads with MiXCR, one row per CDR3 protein. The repertoire consists of roughly 250,000 distinct CDR3 sequences, with 7% to 8.5% occurring once and the leading ten covering around 5.4%. A further study also used this sample, focusing on yellow fever vaccine responses in identical twins.

Sequenced material: CD8+ T cells sorted from blood. All receptors come from a woman younger than 35 in good health.

This clonotype has more than one count but fewer than ten. The gene calls are TRBV28 and TRBJ2-7; 10 bases map to TRBD2. The trim removed 3 bases at V and 6 bases at J, leaving 8 bases unmatched. Germline V gives CDR1 MDHEN, CDR2 SYDVKM. The CDR3 covers 15 residues. This chain's CDR3 is CASSFPAGGPSEQYF. Here the CDR3 DNA reads TGTGCCAGCAGTTTCCCAGCGGGAGGGCCCAGCGAGCAGTACTTC. The full variable domain, with the rest looked up from reference TRBV28 and TRBJ2-7, is DVKVTQSSRYLVKRTGEKVFLECVQDMDHENMFWYRQDPGLGLRLIYFSYDVKMKEKGDIPEGYSVSREKKERFSLILESASTNQTSMYLCASSFPAGGPSEQYFGPGTRLTVT.

This clonotype was seen many times. This chain joins TRBV7-9 and TRBJ2-1; no firm D call. Trimming took 0 bases from V and 2 from J, leaving 8 bases between them. Germline CDR1 is SEHNR and CDR2 is FQNEAQ (reference sequence). CDR3 length: 15 amino acids. As DNA, the CDR3 is TGTGCCAGCAGCTTAGCCCCACAGCCCTACAATGAGCAGTTCTTC. It translates to CASSLAPQPYNEQFF.

This clonotype was counted a few times. V and J are TRBV2 and TRBJ1-1, with D possibly being TRBD1 (6 bases). Germline V gene lookup returns CDR1 SNHLY and CDR2 FYNNEI. The germline V and J ends were trimmed by 6 bases and 4 bases, with 9 bases remaining between them. The CDR3 runs 12 residues. The CDR3 spells CASRGDTTEAFF. In nucleotides, the CDR3 is TGTGCCAGCAGGGGGGACACCACTGAAGCTTTCTTT.

This clonotype was detected only a few times. The V call is TRBV5-1, the J call TRBJ2-2; 10 bases align to TRBD2. V was pared by 4 bases and J by 2 bases, with 17 bases of the junction left unmatched. The CDR3 has 20 residues. Germline CDR1 is SGHRS and CDR2 is YFSETQ. This CDR3 reads CASSPGRGGLAELNTGELFF. In DNA, the CDR3 is TGCGCCAGCAGCCCTGGACGAGGAGGACTAGCGGAGCTTAACACCGGGGAGCTGTTTTTT.

This rearrangement joins TRBV29-1 to TRBJ2-1, with 11 positions matching TRBD2. Germline V gene lookup returns CDR1 SQVTM and CDR2 ANQGSEA. Trimming at V came to 7 bases and at J to 1 base, leaving 6 bases not matched to a gene. The CDR3 loop spans 15 amino acids. CDR3 DNA sequence: TGCAGCGCCTCAACTAGCGGGGGATCCTACAATGAGCAGTTCTTC. This codes for CSASTSGGSYNEQFF.

This clonotype was picked up a small number of times. The chain recombines TRBV12-3 or TRBV12-4 with TRBJ2-7; a possible D gene is TRBD1 (5 bases). Trimming removed 3 bases at V and 5 bases at J, with 8 bases between. This CDR3 comprises 12 residues. CDR3 nucleotides: TGTGCCAGCAGTTTTTCAGGGAACGAGCAGTACTTC. This translates into CASSFSGNEQYF.

CDR3 DNA sequence: TGCAGTGCTAGAATACCTCAGACCCAGTACTTC. As protein: CSARIPQTQYF. The chain couples TRBV20-1 to TRBJ2-5; D is undetermined. Per the germline V gene, CDR1 is DFQATT and CDR2 is SNEGSKA (reference sequence). Trimming took 2 bases from V and 6 from J, leaving 7 bases between them. The CDR3 is 11 residues long.

This clonotype has only a few counts. The J gene is TRBJ1-1, the V gene TRBV6-4; 8 positions match TRBD1. Germline assignment: CDR1 MRHNA and CDR2 SNTAGT. Trimming at V came to 6 bases and at J to 5 bases, leaving 5 bases not matched to a gene. This CDR3 region has 13 residues. The CDR3 loop is CASRAGGATEAFF. The CDR3 nucleotides are TGTGCCAGCAGGGCAGGGGGCGCGACTGAAGCTTTCTTT.

J is TRBJ2-3 and V is TRBV24-1, with TRBD1 matching 9 bases. The CDR3 sequence is 16 residues long. The V and J ends lost 4 bases and 4 bases, in that order; junction bases with no gene match: 8. Germline V gene data show CDR1 as KGHDR and CDR2 as SFDVKD. In DNA, the CDR3 is TGTGCCACCAGTGACCAGGACAGGGGTTTGTCAGATACGCAGTATTTT. This codes for CATSDQDRGLSDTQYF.

This clonotype occurred many times. V is TRBV29-1 and J is TRBJ1-1; no definite D call. The germline gives CDR1 SQVTM, CDR2 ANQGSEA. This CDR3 contains 13 residues. Trimming removed 6 bases at V and 5 bases at J, with 16 bases between. The CDR3 reads CSVWADEGTEAFF. The DNA for the CDR3 is TGCAGCGTGTGGGCTGATGAAGGTACTGAAGCTTTCTTT.

The rearrangement links TRBV28 to TRBJ2-7; TRBD1 or TRBD2 may be the D gene (6 bases each). The germline V gene has CDR1 MDHEN and CDR2 SYDVKM. This CDR3 has 18 amino acids. V lost 2 bases and J lost 2, with 22 bases in between. CDR3 residues: CASSLRRGEYLTTYEQYF. The DNA of the CDR3 is TGTGCCAGCAGTTTAAGGAGGGGGGAGTATCTTACCACCTACGAGCAGTACTTC.

The CDR3 loop reads CASSVGTSGRETQYF. The DNA of the CDR3 is TGTGCCAGCAGTGTCGGGACTAGCGGACGAGAGACCCAGTACTTC. This chain connects TRBV12-3 or TRBV12-4 to TRBJ2-5; 11 bases align to TRBD2. V lost 5 bases, J lost 4 bases, and 6 bases stayed unmatched. The CDR3 sequence is 15 residues long.

The chain couples TRBV7-9 to TRBJ2-5; D is ambiguous. CDR3 length: 14 amino acids. Germline loops: CDR1 SEHNR, CDR2 FQNEAQ (reference sequence). Trimming stripped 6 bases from V and 2 bases from J, with 13 bases between. CDR3 DNA: TGTGCCAGCAGTCGCGACACGTATCAAGAGACCCAGTACTTC. Protein sequence: CASSRDTYQETQYF.

As DNA, the CDR3 is TGTGCCAGCAGTTACGAAACAGACCAAATTGGCGAGCAGTACTTC. Translated, it gives CASSYETDQIGEQYF. The J gene is TRBJ2-7, the V gene TRBV6-2 or TRBV6-3; D not resolved. This CDR3 is 15 amino acids long. Germline CDR1 is MNHEY and CDR2 is SVGEGT. Trimming stripped 2 bases from V and 6 bases from J, with 17 bases between.

The chain combines TRBV20-1 with TRBJ2-6; D unresolved. CDR1 is DFQATT and CDR2 is SNEGSKA in the germline V gene (reference sequence). The V gene lost 2 bases and the J gene lost 0 bases, with 17 bases spanning the gap. The CDR3 length is 18 residues. For the CDR3, the DNA is TGCAGTGCTAGATATTTGGTCGTTGAACCCTCTGGGGCCAACGTCCTGACTTTC. Amino acids: CSARYLVVEPSGANVLTF.

This clonotype was picked up many times. This rearrangement joins TRBV5-1 to TRBJ2-7, with TRBD2 matching 7 bases. The CDR3 is 17 residues long. The trim removed 0 bases at V and 0 bases at J, leaving 9 bases unmatched. The germline V gene encodes CDR1 SGHRS and CDR2 YFSETQ. The CDR3 DNA is TGCGCCAGCAGCTTGGGTGCTAGCGGATTCTTCTCCTACGAGCAGTACTTC. Translated: CASSLGASGFFSYEQYF.

This clonotype has a count of ten or more. The chain has TRBV13 and TRBJ2-7; D may be TRBD2 (5 bases). The CDR3 length is 12 residues. The V and J ends lost 2 bases and 6 bases respectively, with 8 bases between them. Germline assignment: CDR1 PRHDT and CDR2 FYEKMQ (reference sequence). The CDR3 region is CASSLREGEQYV. CDR3 DNA sequence: TGTGCCAGCAGCTTACGGGAAGGCGAGCAGTACGTC.

This clonotype was counted between two and nine times. The rearrangement uses TRBV28 and TRBJ2-7; D gene unclear. V lost 6 bases to trimming and J lost 6 bases, with 18 bases between them. Germline V gene lookup returns CDR1 MDHEN and CDR2 SYDVKM. CDR3 length equals 14 residues. Here the CDR3 DNA reads TGTGCCAGCAGCCCCGAGACATACACCGCCGAGCAGTACTTC. It codes for CASSPETYTAEQYF.

The table lists this clonotype with a few counts. The chain employs TRBV10-3 and TRBJ2-5, with D unclear. Germline CDR1 is ENHRY and CDR2 is SYGVKD. V was trimmed by 0 bases and J by 13 bases, leaving 15 bases between them. This CDR3 has 13 amino acids. The chain's CDR3 is CAISESPQSVWYF. DNA for the CDR3: TGTGCCATCAGTGAGTCTCCTCAGTCGGTCTGGTACTTC.

The chain combines TRBV4-2 with TRBJ2-1; TRBD1 aligns across 11 bases. Per the germline V gene, CDR1 is LGHNA and CDR2 is YNFKEQ. This CDR3 contains 17 residues. V gave up 0 bases and J gave up 8 bases; unmatched junction bases: 9. CDR3 region: CASSQETRDRGIYEQFF. In DNA form, the CDR3 reads TGTGCCAGCAGCCAAGAAACACGGGACAGGGGGATTTATGAGCAGTTCTTC.

This clonotype appeared a few times. The V and J genes are TRBV4-1 and TRBJ2-7; TRBD2 matches 7 bases. This CDR3 spans 17 amino acids. V dropped 2 bases and J dropped 4; count of bases not matched to a gene: 14. Germline-derived CDR1 and CDR2 are MGHRA and YSYEKL. The CDR3 protein is CASSQRSSLADPYEQYF. Written as DNA, the CDR3 is TGCGCCAGCAGCCAAAGGTCGTCCCTAGCGGATCCTTACGAGCAGTACTTC.

The CDR3 nucleotides are TGTGCCAGCAGCTCGGGACTAGCGAAACCCGGGGAGCTGTTTTTT. It is translated as CASSSGLAKPGELFF. J is TRBJ2-2 and V is TRBV5-8; 10 bases line up with TRBD2. Germline CDR1 is SGHTS and CDR2 is YDEGEE. V shed 3 bases, J shed 6 bases, and the junction held 5 bases outside the gene matches. The CDR3 length is 15 residues. The complete variable domain, with remaining parts taken from reference TRBV5-8 and TRBJ2-2, reads EAGVTQSPTHLIKTRGQQATLRCSPISGHTSVYWYQQALGLGLQFLLWYDEGEERNRGNFPPRFSGRQFPNYSSELNVNALELEDSALYLCASSSGLAKPGELFFGEGSRLTVL.

This clonotype has a count of ten or more. V usage is TRBV12-3 or TRBV12-4 and J usage is TRBJ1-6, with D possibly TRBD1 on 5 matching bases. The germline V and J ends were trimmed by 1 base and 7 bases, with 8 bases remaining between them. This CDR3 contains 14 residues. The CDR3 here is CASSLGGRNSPLHF. CDR3 sequence (DNA): TGTGCCAGCAGTTTAGGGGGCAGAAATTCACCCCTCCACTTT.

J is TRBJ2-1 and V is TRBV27; 7 bases align to TRBD2. This CDR3 has 14 amino acids. Looked up from germline, CDR1 is MNHEY and CDR2 is SMNVEV (reference sequence). J lost 7 bases, V lost 4 bases, and 7 bases had no gene match. The CDR3 DNA sequence: TGTGCCAGCAGTTCCTCGACTAGCAGGAATGAGCAGTTCTTC. Its protein product is CASSSSTSRNEQFF.

This rearrangement joins TRBV24-1 to TRBJ2-1; possible D gene TRBD2, 5 bases. V dropped 1 base and J dropped 4 bases, with 10 bases sitting between them. CDR3 length: 15 amino acids. Germline lookup yields CDR1 KGHDR and CDR2 SFDVKD. The CDR3 is CATSDLDRLYNEQFF. The CDR3 coding sequence is TGTGCCACCAGTGATTTAGACCGACTATACAATGAGCAGTTCTTC.

This clonotype was detected ten times or more. V and J are TRBV5-1 and TRBJ2-1; no definite D call. The CDR3 loop spans 14 amino acids. The germline V and J ends were trimmed by 0 bases and 0 bases, with 4 bases remaining between them. CDR1 SGHRS and CDR2 YFSETQ come from the germline V gene. DNA of the CDR3: TGCGCCAGCAGCTTGGTGATCTCCTACAATGAGCAGTTCTTC. Protein product: CASSLVISYNEQFF. The whole variable domain, filled in from reference TRBV5-1 and TRBJ2-1, reads KAGVTQTPRYLIKTRGQQVTLSCSPISGHRSVSWYQQTPGQGLQFLFEYFSETQRNKGNFPGRFSGRQFSNSRSEMNVSTLELGDSALYLCASSLVISYNEQFFGPGTRLTVL.

The chain employs TRBV15 and TRBJ2-3, with no clear D. With 5 bases removed from V and 0 bases from J, the gap between germline ends came to 6 bases. From germline, CDR1 is LNHNV and CDR2 YYDKDF (reference sequence). The CDR3 covers 13 residues. CDR3 sequence reads: CATSAKSTDTQYF. DNA of the CDR3: TGTGCCACCAGCGCCAAGAGCACAGATACGCAGTATTTT.

This clonotype was detected many times. The rearrangement joins TRBV6-1 to TRBJ2-1, with TRBD2 identical over 10 bases. The germline CDR1 and CDR2 sequences are MNHNS and SASEGT. The CDR3 sequence is 15 residues long. The V gene end was trimmed by 6 bases and the J gene end by 5 bases; junction bases not matched to a gene: 7. Here the CDR3 reads CASRRGTSEDNEQFF. As DNA, the CDR3 is TGTGCCAGCAGGCGAGGGACTAGCGAGGACAATGAGCAGTTCTTC.

This clonotype was seen a handful of times. This chain uses TRBV4-1 with TRBJ2-1, with TRBD2 identical over 12 bases. J lost 9 bases, V lost 7 bases, and 13 bases had no gene match. In germline, CDR1 is MGHRA, CDR2 YSYEKL. CDR3 length equals 16 residues. CDR3 amino acids: CASTRGLAGSTGEQFF. The CDR3 region has the DNA TGCGCCAGCACCAGGGGACTAGCGGGTAGTACTGGTGAGCAGTTCTTC.

This clonotype was seen only a few times. The chain recombines TRBV24-1 with TRBJ2-3; possible D gene TRBD1, 7 bases. The germline V gene encodes CDR1 KGHDR and CDR2 SFDVKD. V lost 3 bases and J 4 bases, leaving 25 bases between the germline ends. The CDR3 extends over 19 amino acids. The CDR3 sequence: CATSDPIYRDSGGPDTQYF. The CDR3 DNA reads TGTGCCACCAGTGATCCAATTTATCGGGACAGTGGGGGGCCAGATACGCAGTATTTT.